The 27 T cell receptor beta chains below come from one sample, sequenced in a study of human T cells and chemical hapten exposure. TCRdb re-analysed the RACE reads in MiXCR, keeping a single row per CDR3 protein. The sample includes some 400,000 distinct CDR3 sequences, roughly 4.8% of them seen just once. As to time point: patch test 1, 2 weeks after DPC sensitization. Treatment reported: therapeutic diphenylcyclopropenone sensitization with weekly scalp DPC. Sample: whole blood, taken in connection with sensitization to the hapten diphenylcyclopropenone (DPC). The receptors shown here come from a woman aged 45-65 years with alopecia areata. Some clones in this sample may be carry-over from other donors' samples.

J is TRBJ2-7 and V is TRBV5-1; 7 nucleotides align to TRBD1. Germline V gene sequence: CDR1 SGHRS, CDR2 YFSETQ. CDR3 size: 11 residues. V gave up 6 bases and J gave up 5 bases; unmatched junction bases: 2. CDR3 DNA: TGCGCCAGCAAGGGGGCTGACGAGCAGTACTTC. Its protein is CASKGADEQYF. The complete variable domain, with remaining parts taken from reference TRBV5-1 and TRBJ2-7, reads KAGVTQTPRYLIKTRGQQVTLSCSPISGHRSVSWYQQTPGQGLQFLFEYFSETQRNKGNFPGRFSGRQFSNSRSEMNVSTLELGDSALYLCASKGADEQYFGPGTRLTVT.

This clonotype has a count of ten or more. CDR3 loop: CASSATGAAEAFF. DNA for the CDR3: TGTGCCAGCTCGGCTACAGGGGCCGCTGAAGCTTTCTTT. The chain joins TRBV18 to TRBJ1-1; 7 bases match TRBD1. This CDR3 is built from 13 residues. CDR1 and CDR2 (germline): KGHSH, LQKENI. The J segment lost 6 bases and the V segment lost 6 bases, leaving 7 bases of the junction unmatched. Complete variable domain (other parts from reference TRBV18 and TRBJ1-1): NAGVMQNPRHLVRRRGQEARLRCSPMKGHSHVYWYRQLPEEGLKFMVYLQKENIIDESGMPKERFSAEFPKEGPSILRIQQVVRGDSAAYFCASSATGAAEAFFGQGTRLTVV.

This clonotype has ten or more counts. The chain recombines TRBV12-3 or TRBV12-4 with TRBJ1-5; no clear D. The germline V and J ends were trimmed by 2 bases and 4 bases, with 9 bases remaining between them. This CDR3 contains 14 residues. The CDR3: CASSLSTGNQPQHF. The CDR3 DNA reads TGTGCCAGCAGTTTAAGTACGGGGAATCAGCCCCAGCATTTT.

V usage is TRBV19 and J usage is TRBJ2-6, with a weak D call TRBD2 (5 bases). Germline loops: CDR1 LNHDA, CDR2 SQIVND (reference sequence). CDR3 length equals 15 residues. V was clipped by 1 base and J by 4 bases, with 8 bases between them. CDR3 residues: CASSIGTGGANVLTF. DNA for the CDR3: TGTGCCAGTAGTATAGGAACGGGAGGGGCCAACGTCCTGACTTTC.

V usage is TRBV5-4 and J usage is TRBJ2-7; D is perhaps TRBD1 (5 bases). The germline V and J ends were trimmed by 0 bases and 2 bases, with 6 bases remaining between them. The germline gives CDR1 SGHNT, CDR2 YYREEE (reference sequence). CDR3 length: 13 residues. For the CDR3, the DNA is TGTGCCAGCAGCTTGGACAGGCCCTACGAGCAGTACTTC. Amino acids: CASSLDRPYEQYF.

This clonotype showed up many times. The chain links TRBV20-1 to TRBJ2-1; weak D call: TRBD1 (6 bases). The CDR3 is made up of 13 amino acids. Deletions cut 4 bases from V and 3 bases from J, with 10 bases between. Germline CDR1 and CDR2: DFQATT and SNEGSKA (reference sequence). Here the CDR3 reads CSANKGDYNEQFF. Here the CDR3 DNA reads TGCAGTGCTAACAAGGGGGACTACAATGAGCAGTTCTTC.

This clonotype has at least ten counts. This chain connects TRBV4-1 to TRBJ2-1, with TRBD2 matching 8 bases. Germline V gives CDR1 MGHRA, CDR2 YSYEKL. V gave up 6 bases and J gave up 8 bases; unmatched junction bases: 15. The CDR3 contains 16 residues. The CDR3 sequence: CASSGWIAGKGDEQFF. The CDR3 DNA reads TGCGCCAGCAGTGGCTGGATAGCGGGAAAAGGGGATGAGCAGTTCTTC.

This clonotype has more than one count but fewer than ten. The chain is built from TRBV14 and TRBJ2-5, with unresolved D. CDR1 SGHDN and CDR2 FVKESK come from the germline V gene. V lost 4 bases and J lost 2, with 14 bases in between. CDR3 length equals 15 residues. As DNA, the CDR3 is TGTGCCAGCAGCCGAGACCTGAGACCTCAAGAGACCCAGTACTTC. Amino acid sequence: CASSRDLRPQETQYF.

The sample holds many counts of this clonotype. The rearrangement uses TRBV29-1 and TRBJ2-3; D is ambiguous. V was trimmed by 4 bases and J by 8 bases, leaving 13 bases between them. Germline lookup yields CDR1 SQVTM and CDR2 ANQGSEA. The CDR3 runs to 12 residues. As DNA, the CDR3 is TGCAGCGTTGTAATGGGCTCCGGTACGCAGTATTTT. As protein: CSVVMGSGTQYF.

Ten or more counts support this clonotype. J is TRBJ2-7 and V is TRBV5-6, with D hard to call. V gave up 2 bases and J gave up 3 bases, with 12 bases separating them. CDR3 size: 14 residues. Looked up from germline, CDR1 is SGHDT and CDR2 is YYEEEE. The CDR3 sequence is CASSFGQSYYEQYF. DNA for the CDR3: TGTGCCAGCAGCTTCGGCCAGAGTTACTACGAGCAGTACTTC. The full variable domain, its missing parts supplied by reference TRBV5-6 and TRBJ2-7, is DAGVTQSPTHLIKTRGQQVTLRCSPKSGHDTVSWYQQALGQGPQFIFQYYEEEERQRGNFPDRFSGHQFPNYSSELNVNALLLGDSALYLCASSFGQSYYEQYFGPGTRLTVT.

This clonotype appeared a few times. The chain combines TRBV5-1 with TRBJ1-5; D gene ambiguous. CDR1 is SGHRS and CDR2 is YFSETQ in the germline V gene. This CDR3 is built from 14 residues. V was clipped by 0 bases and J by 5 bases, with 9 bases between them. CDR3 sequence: CASSLGGIDQPQHF. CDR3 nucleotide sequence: TGCGCCAGCAGCTTGGGAGGGATAGATCAGCCCCAGCATTTT.

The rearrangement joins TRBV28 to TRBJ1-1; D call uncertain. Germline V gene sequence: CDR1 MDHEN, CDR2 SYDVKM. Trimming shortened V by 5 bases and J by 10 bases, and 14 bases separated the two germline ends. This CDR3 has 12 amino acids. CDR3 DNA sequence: TGTGCCAGCAGTAGACAAGGAGTCGCAGCTTTCTTT. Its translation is CASSRQGVAAFF.

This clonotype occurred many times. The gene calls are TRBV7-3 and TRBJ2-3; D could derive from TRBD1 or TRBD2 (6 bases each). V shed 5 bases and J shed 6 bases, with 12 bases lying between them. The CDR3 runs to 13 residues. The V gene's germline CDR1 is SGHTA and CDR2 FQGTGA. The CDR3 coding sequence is TGTGCCAGCAGCGACGGGGGCCGGGATACGCAGTATTTT. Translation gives CASSDGGRDTQYF.

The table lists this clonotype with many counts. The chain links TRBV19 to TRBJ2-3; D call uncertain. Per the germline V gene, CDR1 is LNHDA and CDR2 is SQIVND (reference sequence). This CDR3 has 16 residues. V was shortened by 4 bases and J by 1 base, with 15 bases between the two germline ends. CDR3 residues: CASSSGVRRGTDTQYF. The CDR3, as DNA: TGTGCCAGTAGTAGCGGTGTTCGGAGAGGCACAGATACGCAGTATTTT. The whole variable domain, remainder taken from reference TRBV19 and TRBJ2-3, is DGGITQSPKYLFRKEGQNVTLSCEQNLNHDAMYWYRQDPGQGLRLIYYSQIVNDFQKGDIAEGYSVSREKKESFPLTVTSAQKNPTAFYLCASSSGVRRGTDTQYFGPGTRLTVL.

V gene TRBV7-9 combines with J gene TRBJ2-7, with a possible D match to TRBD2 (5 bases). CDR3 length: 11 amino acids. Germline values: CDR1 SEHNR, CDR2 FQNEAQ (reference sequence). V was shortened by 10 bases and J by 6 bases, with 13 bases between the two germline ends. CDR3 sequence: CAIGLVSEQYF. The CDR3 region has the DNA TGTGCCATCGGACTGGTCAGCGAGCAGTACTTC.

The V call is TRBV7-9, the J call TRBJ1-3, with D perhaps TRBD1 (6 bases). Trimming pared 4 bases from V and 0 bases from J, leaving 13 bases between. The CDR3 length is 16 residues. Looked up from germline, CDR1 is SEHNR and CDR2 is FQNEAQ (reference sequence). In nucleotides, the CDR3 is TGTGCCAGCAGCTCCGACAGGTTTCACTCTGGAAACACCATATATTTT. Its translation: CASSSDRFHSGNTIYF.

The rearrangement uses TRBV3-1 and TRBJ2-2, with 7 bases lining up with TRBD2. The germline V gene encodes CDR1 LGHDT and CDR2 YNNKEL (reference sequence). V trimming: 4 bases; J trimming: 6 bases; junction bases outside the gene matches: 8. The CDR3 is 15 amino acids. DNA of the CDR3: TGTGCCAGCAGCCTAGAGGGAGGGCTTGCCGGGGAGCTGTTTTTT. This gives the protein CASSLEGGLAGELFF.

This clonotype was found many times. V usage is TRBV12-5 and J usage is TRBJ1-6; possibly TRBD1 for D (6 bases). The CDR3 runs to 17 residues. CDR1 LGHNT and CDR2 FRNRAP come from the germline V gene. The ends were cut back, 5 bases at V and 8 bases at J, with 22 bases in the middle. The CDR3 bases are TGTGCTAGTGGTCCCGGTACACTTAGGGGGGAACATTCACCCCTCCACTTT. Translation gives CASGPGTLRGEHSPLHF.

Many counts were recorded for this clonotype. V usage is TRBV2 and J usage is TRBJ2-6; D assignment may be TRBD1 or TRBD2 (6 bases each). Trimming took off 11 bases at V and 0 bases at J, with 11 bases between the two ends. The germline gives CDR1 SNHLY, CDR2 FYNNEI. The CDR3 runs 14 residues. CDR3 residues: CAGGTYSGANVLTF. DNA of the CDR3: TGTGCCGGAGGGACATACTCTGGGGCCAACGTCCTGACTTTC.

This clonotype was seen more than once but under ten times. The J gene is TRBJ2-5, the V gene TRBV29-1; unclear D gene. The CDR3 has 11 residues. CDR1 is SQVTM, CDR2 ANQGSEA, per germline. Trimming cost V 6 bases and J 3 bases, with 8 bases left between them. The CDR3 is CSVTVKETQYF. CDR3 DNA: TGCAGCGTGACCGTGAAAGAGACCCAGTACTTC.

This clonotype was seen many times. The DNA of the CDR3 is TGCAGTGCCATTTACCTCGGCGCGGGAGTAATAAAGACCCAGTACTTC. It encodes CSAIYLGAGVIKTQYF. This chain joins TRBV20-1 and TRBJ2-5, with 7 bases identical to TRBD2. From germline, CDR1 is DFQATT and CDR2 SNEGSKA (reference sequence). The CDR3 has 16 residues. V lost 6 bases, J lost 6 bases, and 19 bases stayed unmatched.

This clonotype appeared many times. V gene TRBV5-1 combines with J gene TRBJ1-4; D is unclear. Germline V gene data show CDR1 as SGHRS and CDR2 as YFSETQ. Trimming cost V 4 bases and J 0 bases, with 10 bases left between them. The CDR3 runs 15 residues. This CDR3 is CASSKSAATNEKLFF. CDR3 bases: TGCGCCAGCAGCAAGAGCGCGGCAACTAATGAAAAACTGTTTTTT.

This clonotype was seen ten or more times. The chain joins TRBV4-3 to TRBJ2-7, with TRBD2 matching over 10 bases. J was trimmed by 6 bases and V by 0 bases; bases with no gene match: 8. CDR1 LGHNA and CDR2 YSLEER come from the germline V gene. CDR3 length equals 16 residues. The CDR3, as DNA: TGCGCCAGCAGCCAAGATCTTAGCGGGAGGCGGGGCGAGCAGTACTTC. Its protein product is CASSQDLSGRRGEQYF.

The CDR3 sequence is CSVRQSGRGDEQFF. The DNA of the CDR3 is TGCAGCGTCCGTCAAAGCGGGAGGGGAGATGAGCAGTTCTTC. The chain combines TRBV29-1 with TRBJ2-1; TRBD2 matches at 10 bases. Per germline, CDR1 SQVTM and CDR2 ANQGSEA. This CDR3 contains 14 residues. V gave up 6 bases and J gave up 8 bases; unmatched junction bases: 10.

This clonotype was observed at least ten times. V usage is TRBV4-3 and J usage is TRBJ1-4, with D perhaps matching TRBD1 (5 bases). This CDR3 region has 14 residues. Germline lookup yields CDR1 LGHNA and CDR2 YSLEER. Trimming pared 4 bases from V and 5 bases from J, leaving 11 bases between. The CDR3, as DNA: TGCGCCAGCAGCCCGGGACTCCAAAATGAAAAACTGTTTTTT. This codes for CASSPGLQNEKLFF.

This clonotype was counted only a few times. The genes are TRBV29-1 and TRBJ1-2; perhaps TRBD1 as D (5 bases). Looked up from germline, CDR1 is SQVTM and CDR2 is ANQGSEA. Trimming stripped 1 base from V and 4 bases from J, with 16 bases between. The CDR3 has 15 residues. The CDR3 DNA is TGCAGCGTTGAAGGAGGGGCGACAGATCCCTATGGCTACACCTTC. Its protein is CSVEGGATDPYGYTF.

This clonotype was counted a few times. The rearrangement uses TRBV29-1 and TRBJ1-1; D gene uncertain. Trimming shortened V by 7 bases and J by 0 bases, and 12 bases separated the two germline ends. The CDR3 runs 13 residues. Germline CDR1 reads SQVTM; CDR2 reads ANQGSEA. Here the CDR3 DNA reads TGCAGCGGGTTCGGACGGTTGAACACTGAAGCTTTCTTT. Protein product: CSGFGRLNTEAFF.